These 30 T cell receptor beta chains share one sample of origin, sequenced in a study of blood T cell repertoires in COVID-19. Generated by immunoSEQ multiplex PCR, the TCRdb table keeps only in-frame clones and is missing some. The sample consists of fewer than 450,000 clones, about nine tenths of them appearing once. The sequenced material came from peripheral blood. These receptors were taken from a woman between 50 and 59 years old with COVID-19, enrolled during active disease.

The J gene is TRBJ2-3, the V gene TRBV6-6; D is possibly TRBD2 (6 bases). Trimming removed 5 bases at V and 6 bases at J, with 12 bases between. In germline, CDR1 is MNHNY, CDR2 SVGAGI (reference sequence). This CDR3 has 13 residues. The CDR3 spells CASSQARGDTQYF. In DNA, the CDR3 is TGTGCCAGCAGTCAAGCTCGGGGGGATACGCAGTATTTT.

The chain couples TRBV6-1 to TRBJ2-7; D not certain. The CDR3 has 13 residues. Looked up from germline, CDR1 is MNHNS and CDR2 is SASEGT. With 0 bases removed from V and 5 bases from J, the gap between germline ends came to 8 bases. DNA of the CDR3: TGTGCCAGCAGTGAAGCGCCTTGGCACGAGCAGTACTTC. Encoded protein: CASSEAPWHEQYF.

On this clone itself: This CDR3 is also generated by other DNA sequences in the sample. This chain connects TRBV5-1 to TRBJ2-3; 7 bases are shared with TRBD2. CDR1 and CDR2 from the germline V gene are SGHRS and YFSETQ. The V and J ends lost 0 bases and 3 bases, in that order; junction bases with no gene match: 7. The CDR3 has 16 amino acids. The CDR3 loop is CASSLEGRGSTDTQYF. CDR3 DNA: TGCGCCAGCAGCTTGGAAGGGAGGGGTAGTACAGATACGCAGTATTTT.

The chain employs TRBV28 and TRBJ1-4; D uncertain. CDR1 MDHEN and CDR2 SYDVKM come from the germline V gene. The CDR3 runs to 17 residues. The V end lost 6 bases, the J end lost 2 bases, and 19 bases lay between the germline ends. CDR3 amino acids: CASSTAEGGSTNEKLFF. The DNA for the CDR3 is TGTGCCAGCAGCACGGCAGAGGGAGGGTCTACTAATGAAAAACTGTTTTTT.

The rearrangement joins TRBV3-1 (or the pseudogene TRBV3-2) to TRBJ2-1, with TRBD2 identical over 8 bases. V dropped 6 bases and J dropped 9; count of bases not matched to a gene: 13. The CDR3 covers 15 residues. Germline assignment: CDR1 LGHDT and CDR2 YNNKEL (reference sequence). DNA of the CDR3: TGTGCCAGCAGTCAACGGGGGGGGACCCCTCTTGAGCAGTTCTTC. Its protein product is CASSQRGGTPLEQFF.

V usage is TRBV7-2 and J usage is TRBJ1-1; the D is unclear. The ends were cut back, 5 bases at V and 1 base at J, with 11 bases in the middle. Germline loops: CDR1 SGHTA, CDR2 FQGNSA. The CDR3 totals 14 residues. The CDR3 nucleotides are TGTGCCAGCAGCCCCCATCGGGGGAACACTGAAGCTTTCTTT. This translates into CASSPHRGNTEAFF.

The V and J genes are TRBV6-1 and TRBJ1-6; the match to TRBD1 covers 7 bases. Trimming cost V 4 bases and J 4 bases; bases outside gene matches: 7. The CDR3 extends over 16 amino acids. In germline, CDR1 is MNHNS, CDR2 SASEGT. The CDR3, as DNA: TGTGCCAGCAGTGGAGGAGGACAGGTTTATAATTCACCCCTCCACTTT. As protein: CASSGGGQVYNSPLHF.

CDR3 region: CASSLAPGQMNTEAFF. The CDR3 DNA sequence: TGCGCCAGCAGCTTGGCCCCCGGACAAATGAACACTGAAGCTTTCTTT. The chain is built from TRBV5-1 and TRBJ1-1, with a possible D match to TRBD1 (5 bases). In germline, CDR1 is SGHRS, CDR2 YFSETQ. Trimming took 0 bases from V and 0 from J, leaving 12 bases between them. The CDR3 length is 16 residues.

J is TRBJ2-7 and V is TRBV7-9; weak D call: TRBD1 (7 bases). There are 15 residues in the CDR3. The germline V and J ends were trimmed by 3 bases and 4 bases, with 16 bases remaining between them. Germline V lookup: CDR1 SEHNR, CDR2 FQNEAQ (reference sequence). The CDR3 DNA sequence: TGTGCCAGCAGCTTCGGAGGGGGACAGAATTACGAGCAGTACTTC. This gives the protein CASSFGGGQNYEQYF.

The J gene is TRBJ2-7, the V gene TRBV5-6; 10 nucleotides match TRBD1. The CDR3 runs to 15 residues. Germline CDR1 SGHDT, CDR2 YYEEEE. Unmatched junction bases numbered 10, after V lost 4 bases and J lost 6 bases. This CDR3 is CASSPGTGAIGEQYF. CDR3 nucleotide sequence: TGTGCCAGCAGCCCCGGGACAGGGGCAATTGGCGAGCAGTACTTC.

The chain couples TRBV29-1 to TRBJ2-7; D possibly corresponds to TRBD1 (6 bases). Between the trimmed V and J ends, which lost 0 bases and 3 bases, there was a span of 12 bases. CDR1 is SQVTM and CDR2 is ANQGSEA in the germline V gene. The CDR3 runs to 14 residues. CDR3 loop: CSVEEDSAGYEQYF. CDR3 nucleotide sequence: TGCAGCGTTGAAGAGGACAGCGCCGGCTACGAGCAGTACTTC.

The chain couples TRBV21-1 to TRBJ2-3; the table's D call, TRBD2, was not checked against the DNA. TRBV21-1 is designated a pseudogene. This CDR3 is built from 19 residues. The CDR3 nucleotides are TGTGCCAGCAGCAAAGGGGCCGCTAGCGGGGGGGCCGTGGGAGATACGCAGTATTTT. Its protein product is CASSKGAASGGAVGDTQYF.

The chain links TRBV9 to TRBJ2-3; 8 bases map to TRBD2. CDR1 SGDLS and CDR2 YYNGEE come from the germline V gene. The CDR3 consists of 16 residues. The J segment lost 6 bases and the V segment lost 0 bases, leaving 9 bases of the junction unmatched. CDR3 nucleotide sequence: TGTGCCAGCAGCGTAGTTGGAGGAGCGGGGGTGGATACGCAGTATTTT. Protein: CASSVVGGAGVDTQYF.

This sequence joins TRBV5-1 and TRBJ2-3; 12 nucleotides match TRBD1. V lost 4 bases to trimming and J lost 5 bases; unmatched junction nucleotides: 8. The CDR3 is 16 residues long. Germline V gene lookup returns CDR1 SGHRS and CDR2 YFSETQ. CDR3 sequence (DNA): TGCGCCAGCAGCCAGATGGGACAGGGGGCAAGAGATACGCAGTATTTT. It yields the protein CASSQMGQGARDTQYF.

This chain uses TRBV6-5 with TRBJ2-7; D is perhaps TRBD2 (6 bases). This CDR3 is built from 13 residues. Trimming shortened V by 7 bases and J by 5 bases, and 15 bases separated the two germline ends. Germline CDR1 MNHEY, CDR2 SVGAGI. The CDR3 is CASIAGLVNEQYF. CDR3 DNA sequence: TGTGCCAGCATCGCGGGGCTAGTCAACGAGCAGTACTTC.

This chain joins TRBV5-8 and TRBJ2-3; weak D call: TRBD1 (6 bases). The length of the CDR3 is 14 residues. V dropped 5 bases and J dropped 2 bases, with 12 bases sitting between them. CDR1 is SGHTS and CDR2 is YDEGEE in the germline V gene. The CDR3 spells CASSSQGFTDTQYF. DNA for the CDR3: TGTGCCAGCAGTAGTCAGGGGTTCACAGATACGCAGTATTTT.

The V gene is TRBV5-1, the J gene TRBJ1-1; D is undetermined. The CDR3 totals 13 residues. CDR1 is SGHRS, CDR2 YFSETQ, per germline. V lost 4 bases and J lost 11, with 18 bases in between. CDR3: CASSEDGSWVAFF. CDR3 coding DNA: TGCGCCAGCAGCGAGGACGGGAGTTGGGTGGCTTTCTTT. Variable domain in full (rest from reference TRBV5-1 and TRBJ1-1): KAGVTQTPRYLIKTRGQQVTLSCSPISGHRSVSWYQQTPGQGLQFLFEYFSETQRNKGNFPGRFSGRQFSNSRSEMNVSTLELGDSALYLCASSEDGSWVAFFGQGTRLTVV.

The chain joins TRBV6-1 to TRBJ2-7, with D possibly being TRBD2 (7 bases). Germline V gives CDR1 MNHNS, CDR2 SASEGT. The V end lost 2 bases, the J end lost 4 bases, and 15 bases lay between the germline ends. There are 15 residues in the CDR3. The CDR3 here is CASSENPGRGYEQYF. Here the CDR3 DNA reads TGTGCCAGCAGTGAAAACCCGGGGAGGGGGTACGAGCAGTACTTC.

The chain combines TRBV19 with TRBJ1-5; tentative D call: TRBD1 (5 bases). The V end lost 5 bases, the J end lost 3 bases, and 11 bases lay between the germline ends. This CDR3 contains 14 residues. CDR1 LNHDA and CDR2 SQIVND come from the germline V gene (reference sequence). The CDR3 coding sequence is TGTGCCAGTAGTCCCCGACAGCACAATCAGCCCCAGCATTTT. Encoded protein: CASSPRQHNQPQHF.

Of note for this clone: Other DNA variants within this sample encode the same CDR3. V is TRBV27 and J is TRBJ1-1, with 10 bases fitting TRBD1. From germline, CDR1 is MNHEY and CDR2 SMNVEV (reference sequence). This CDR3 comprises 15 residues. V lost 5 bases to trimming and J lost 5 bases; unmatched junction nucleotides: 8. The CDR3 bases are TGTGCCAGCAGTCCCGACAGGGGGCTGGGGACTGAAGCTTTCTTT. Protein: CASSPDRGLGTEAFF.

This chain joins TRBV13 and TRBJ2-2; 8 bases line up with TRBD2. Germline V gene data show CDR1 as PRHDT and CDR2 as FYEKMQ (reference sequence). This CDR3 has 15 amino acids. V shed 3 bases and J 4 bases; nucleotides not matched to a gene: 4. CDR3 residues: CASSFRGGSTGELFF. CDR3 in DNA: TGTGCCAGCAGCTTCCGGGGGGGCTCCACCGGGGAGCTGTTTTTT.

This chain links TRBV3-1 (or the pseudogene TRBV3-2) with TRBJ1-5, with 11 bases lining up with TRBD1. CDR3 size: 15 residues. The junction had 5 bases not matched to a gene; V was cut back by 4 bases and J by 6 bases. Germline V gives CDR1 LGHDT, CDR2 YNNKEL (reference sequence). The CDR3 protein is CASSLGTGGGQPQHF. For the CDR3, the DNA is TGTGCCAGCAGCCTTGGGACAGGGGGGGGTCAGCCCCAGCATTTT.

The chain uses TRBV7-9 and TRBJ1-2; D gene uncertain. V was pared by 1 base and J by 8 bases, with 11 bases between. This CDR3 is 13 amino acids long. From germline, CDR1 is SEHNR and CDR2 FQNEAQ (reference sequence). In nucleotides, the CDR3 is TGTGCCAGCAGCTTAGACAGCTCAGGAGGCTACACCTTC. Its translation is CASSLDSSGGYTF.

The V and J genes are TRBV28 and TRBJ1-2; 9 bases are shared with TRBD1. Germline V gene sequence: CDR1 MDHEN, CDR2 SYDVKM. With V trimmed by 5 bases and J by 8 bases, 12 bases remained unmatched. This CDR3 has 15 residues. The DNA for the CDR3 is TGTGCCAGCAGTCCCGCTGGGACAGGGCGGAAAGGCTACACCTTC. Translated: CASSPAGTGRKGYTF.

This clone was observed a single time. The genes are TRBV5-1 and TRBJ1-1; possible D gene TRBD1, 6 bases. Germline CDR1 is SGHRS and CDR2 is YFSETQ. This CDR3 contains 17 residues. Trimming removed 5 bases from V and 4 bases from J, with 24 bases in between. The CDR3 loop is CASRGTSSWGRGTEAFF. CDR3 in DNA: TGCGCCAGCAGGGGTACGTCCTCTTGGGGGCGCGGCACTGAAGCTTTCTTT.

The chain carries TRBV28 and TRBJ2-4, with D maybe TRBD1 (6 bases). Germline V CDR1 and CDR2: MDHEN, SYDVKM. CDR3 size: 14 residues. V was shortened by 4 bases and J by 6 bases, with 13 bases between the two germline ends. The CDR3 protein is CASSSRGFGNIQYF. The CDR3 DNA is TGTGCCAGCAGTTCTAGGGGGTTTGGAAACATTCAGTACTTC.

This rearrangement joins TRBV19 to TRBJ1-1; D unclear. The germline V gene encodes CDR1 LNHDA and CDR2 SQIVND (reference sequence). V gave up 0 bases and J gave up 6 bases, with 14 bases separating them. CDR3 length: 15 residues. CDR3: CASSIDLESRPEAFF. The CDR3 coding sequence is TGTGCCAGTAGTATAGATCTCGAGAGCCGCCCTGAAGCTTTCTTT.

V usage is TRBV6-5 and J usage is TRBJ2-7; D possibly corresponds to TRBD2 (6 bases). Germline CDR1 is MNHEY and CDR2 is SVGAGI. The CDR3 is 13 amino acids. Trimming took off 6 bases at V and 3 bases at J, with 12 bases between the two ends. Here the CDR3 DNA reads TGTGCCAGCAGGGCGGGACTTTTCTACGAGCAGTACTTC. This codes for CASRAGLFYEQYF.

J is TRBJ1-2 and V is TRBV19; the match to TRBD1 covers 7 bases. The CDR3 sequence is 14 residues long. The J segment lost 2 bases and the V segment lost 5 bases, leaving 5 bases of the junction unmatched. Per germline, CDR1 LNHDA and CDR2 SQIVND (reference sequence). CDR3 loop: CASSWDSLNYGYTF. Here the CDR3 DNA reads TGTGCCAGTAGTTGGGACAGCCTAAACTATGGCTACACCTTC.

This clone showed up just once. This rearrangement joins TRBV25-1 to TRBJ1-2, with 10 bases matching TRBD1. This CDR3 comprises 14 residues. In germline, CDR1 is MGHDK, CDR2 SYGVNS. Germline trimming cut 6 bases from V and 5 bases from J; bases unmatched to any gene: 6. CDR3 coding DNA: TGTGCCAGCAGGGAGACAGGGGGCGGTTATGGCTACACCTTC. It encodes CASRETGGGYGYTF.